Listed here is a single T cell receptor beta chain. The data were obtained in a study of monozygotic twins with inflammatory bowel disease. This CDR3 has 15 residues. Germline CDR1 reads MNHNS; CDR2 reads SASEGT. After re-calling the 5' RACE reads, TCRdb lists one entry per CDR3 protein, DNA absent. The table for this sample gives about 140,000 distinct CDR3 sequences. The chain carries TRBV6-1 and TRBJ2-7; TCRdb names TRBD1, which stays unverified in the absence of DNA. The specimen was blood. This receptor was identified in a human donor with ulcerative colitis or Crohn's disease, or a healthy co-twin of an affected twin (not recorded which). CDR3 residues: CASSEGRWDPREQYF.